The sequence of this T cell receptor (beta chain) was determined in a study of blood T cell repertoires in COVID-19. Study-level information: Italy, Spain and the United States were the sources of the convalescent and acute COVID-19 samples.

This CDR3 has 16 amino acids. V dropped 4 bases and J dropped 4 bases, with 17 bases sitting between them. Germline V CDR1 and CDR2: MGHDK, SYGVNS. Sequencing used immunoSEQ multiplex PCR; TCRdb keeps in-frame clones, though not all of them. The table lists some 150,000 clones, approximately 90% of them singletons. The clonotype originates from a woman in her 50s with acute or convalescent COVID-19. Sequenced input: peripheral blood. The chain combines TRBV25-1 with TRBJ1-3; the D gene is possibly TRBD1 (5 bases). The CDR3 reads CASSGGQGRAGNTIYF. DNA for the CDR3: TGTGCCAGCAGTGGTGGGCAGGGAAGGGCGGGAAACACCATATATTTT.